This T cell receptor (beta chain) was retrieved from a study of regulatory T cells in long-lasting Graves disease. The TCR beta library used iRepertoire HTBI primers with Arm-PCR amplification of CDR3. TCRdb re-derived calls from the multiplex PCR reads in MiXCR, one entry per CDR3 protein. The table has 530,000 or so distinct CDR3 sequences, approximately 12% seen once. Time point here: newly diagnosed GD, antithyroid drugs for less than 3 months. PBMCs were the source of the RNA used for TCR sequencing. The CDR3 consists of 15 residues. The V gene's germline CDR1 is KGHSH and CDR2 LQKENI. V was shortened by 0 bases and J by 1 base, with 9 bases between the two germline ends. The data were also submitted as part of a second study, on T cells in Graves' hyperthyroidism and ophthalmopathy.

The sequence was collected from a man between 25 and 39 years old with Graves disease. The chain links TRBV18 to TRBJ1-1; D is uncertain. This sample comprised peripheral blood mononuclear cells (PBMCs), obtained at new diagnosis, from a patient treated with antithyroid drugs. DNA for the CDR3: TGTGCCAGCTCACCACCGACCCTAGCGAACACTGAAGCTTTCTTT. Amino acid sequence: CASSPPTLANTEAFF.